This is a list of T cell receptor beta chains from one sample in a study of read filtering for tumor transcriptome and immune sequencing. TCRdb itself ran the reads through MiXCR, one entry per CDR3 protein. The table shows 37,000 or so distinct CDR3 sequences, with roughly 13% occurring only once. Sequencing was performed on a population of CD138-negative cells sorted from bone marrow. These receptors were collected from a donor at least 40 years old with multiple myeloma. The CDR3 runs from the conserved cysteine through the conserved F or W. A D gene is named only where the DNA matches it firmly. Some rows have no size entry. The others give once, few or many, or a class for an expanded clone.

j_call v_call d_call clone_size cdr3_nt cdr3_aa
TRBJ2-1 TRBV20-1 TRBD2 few TGCAGTGCGGAACTAGCGGGAGGACGATGGGAGGAGCAGTTCTTC CSAELAGGRWEEQFF
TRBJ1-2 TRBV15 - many TGTGCCACCAGCACTTCCGTCTATGGCTACACCTTC CATSTSVYGYTF
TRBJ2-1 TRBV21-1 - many TGTGCCAGCAGCAAAAGGGGAAATGAGCAGTTCTTC CASSKRGNEQFF
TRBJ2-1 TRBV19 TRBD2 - TGTGCCAGTAGTATTTTGGCGGGAGGGCCGTACAATGAGCAGTTCTTC CASSILAGGPYNEQFF
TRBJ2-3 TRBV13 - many TGTGCCAGCAGCTTAGGGACTAGATACCCATCAGATACGCAGTATTTT CASSLGTRYPSDTQYF
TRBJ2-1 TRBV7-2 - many TGTGCCAGCAGCTTAGTAAGTTTTCGGGAGCAGTTCTTC CASSLVSFREQFF
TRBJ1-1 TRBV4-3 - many TGCGCCAGCAGCCAAGATGACAGGAACACTGAAGCTTTCTTT CASSQDDRNTEAFF
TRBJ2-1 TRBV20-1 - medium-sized TGCAGTGCCCAGGTAGCGCCCGCTACCAATGAGCAGTTCTTC CSAQVAPATNEQFF
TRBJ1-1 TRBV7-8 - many TGTGCCAGCAGCTTAGGGGTCGGGCACAGGGACACTGAAGCTTTCTTT CASSLGVGHRDTEAFF
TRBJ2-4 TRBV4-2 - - TGCGCCAGCAGCCCCATCGGGGGATCCAAAAACATTCAGTACTTC CASSPIGGSKNIQYF
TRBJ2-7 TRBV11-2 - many TGTGCCAGCAGCCGGGGGACAGTTCCCTACGAGCAGTACTTC CASSRGTVPYEQYF
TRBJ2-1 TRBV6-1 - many TGTGCCAGCAGGAGGGGCAGGGACAATGAGCAGTTCTTC CASRRGRDNEQFF
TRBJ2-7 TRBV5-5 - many TGTGCCAGCAGCTTTTTAGTCCTTGGCAGCTCCTACGAGCAGTACTTC CASSFLVLGSSYEQYF
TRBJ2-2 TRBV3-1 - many TGTGCCAGCAGAACAGGGGAGGCCGGGGAGCTGTTTTTT CASRTGEAGELFF
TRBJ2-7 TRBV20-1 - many TGCAGTGCTAGAAAGAACTACGAGCAGTACTTC CSARKNYEQYF
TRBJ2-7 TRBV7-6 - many TGTGCCAGCAGCTCGGGCCACAGTTCTTACGAGCAGTACTTC CASSSGHSSYEQYF
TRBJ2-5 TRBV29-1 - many TGCAGCGCCTCGACAGACCAAGAGACCCAGTACTTC CSASTDQETQYF
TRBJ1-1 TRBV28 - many TGTGCCACCTACGTACAAGGACTGATGAACACTGAAGCTTTCTTT CATYVQGLMNTEAFF
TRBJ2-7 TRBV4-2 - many TGTGCCAGCAGCCAAGAGCGAGGTAGCGCCTCCTACGAGCAGTACTTC CASSQERGSASYEQYF
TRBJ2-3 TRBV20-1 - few TGCACCCCTTCCCAGGGAGGCACAGATACGCAGTATTTT CTPSQGGTDTQYF
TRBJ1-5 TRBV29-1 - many TGCAGCGTTGCCACCGCGGTTAATCAGCCCCAGCATTTT CSVATAVNQPQHF
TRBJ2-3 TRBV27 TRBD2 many TGTGCCAGCAAACGACTAGCGGAGCGCACAGATACGCAGTATTTT CASKRLAERTDTQYF
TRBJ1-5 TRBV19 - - TGTGCCAGTAGCGAGGGAGCTTTCAACCAGCCCCAGCATTTT CASSEGAFNQPQHF
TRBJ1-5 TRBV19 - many TGTGCCAGTAGGAATAATCAGGGTTTTCATCAGCCCCAGCATTTT CASRNNQGFHQPQHF
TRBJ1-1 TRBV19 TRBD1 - TGTGCCAGTAGTCCCCAAACAGGGGGGGAAACTCCTGAAGCTTTCTTT CASSPQTGGETPEAFF
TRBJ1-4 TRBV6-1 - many TGTGCCAGCAGTCCAGCAGCCCGGTTTGAAAAACTGTTTTTT CASSPAARFEKLFF
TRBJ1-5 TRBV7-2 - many TGTGCCAGCAGCTTGGGGAGGGGGAGCAATCAGCCCCAGCATTTT CASSLGRGSNQPQHF
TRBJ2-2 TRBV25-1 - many TGTGCCAGCAGTGCGCGACCCGGGGAGCTGTTTTTT CASSARPGELFF
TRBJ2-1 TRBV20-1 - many TGCAGTGCTAGAGGTATCTCCTACAATGAGCAGTTCTTC CSARGISYNEQFF
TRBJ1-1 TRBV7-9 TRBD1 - TGTGCCAGCAGCGGACAGGGGGTAACTGAAGCTTTCTTT CASSGQGVTEAFF
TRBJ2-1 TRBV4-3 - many TGCGCCAGCAGCCAAGAACCGGACAGCAATGAGCAGTTCTTC CASSQEPDSNEQFF
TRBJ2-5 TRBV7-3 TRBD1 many TGTGCCAGCTCACGGGGGACAGGGGGCGTGGAGACCCAGTACTTC CASSRGTGGVETQYF
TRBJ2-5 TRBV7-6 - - TGTGCCAGCAGCTTATCCGGGACTGGAGAGACCCAGTACTTC CASSLSGTGETQYF
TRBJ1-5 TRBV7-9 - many TGTGCCAGCAGACCTCCTCAGGGGTATCAGCCCCAGCATTTT CASRPPQGYQPQHF
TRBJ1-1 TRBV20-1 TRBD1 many TGCAGTGCTAGACCGAATGGACAGGGATCTGAAGCTTTCTTT CSARPNGQGSEAFF
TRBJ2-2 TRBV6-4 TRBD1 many TGTGCCAGCAGCCGTGACAGGGGAACCGGGGAGCTGTTTTTT CASSRDRGTGELFF
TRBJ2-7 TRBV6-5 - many TGTGCCAGCAGTGCAGGTCCGCGAGACGAGCAGTACTTC CASSAGPRDEQYF
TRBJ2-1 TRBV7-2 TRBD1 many TGTGCCAGCAGCTTACGGACCCGACAGGGGATTTACAATGAGCAGTTCTTC CASSLRTRQGIYNEQFF
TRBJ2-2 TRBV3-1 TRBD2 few TGTGCCAGCAGTATCTGGACTAGCGGGAGGGCCGGCACCGGGGAGCTGTTTTTT CASSIWTSGRAGTGELFF
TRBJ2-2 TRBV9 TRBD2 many TGTGCCAGCAGCATCCGGGGGACTAGCGGCGGGGAGCTGTTTTTT CASSIRGTSGGELFF
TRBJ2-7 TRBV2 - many TGTGCCAGCTTGGCGCTCGAAACCTACGAGCAGTACTTC CASLALETYEQYF
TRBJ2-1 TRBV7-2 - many TGTGCCAGCACTCGGGGGAGCTCCTACAATGAGCAGTTCTTC CASTRGSSYNEQFF
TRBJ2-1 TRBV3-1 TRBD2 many TGTGCCAGCAGCCAAGCGGTTCTAGCGGGAGTGGTAGGCAATGAGCAGTTCTTC CASSQAVLAGVVGNEQFF
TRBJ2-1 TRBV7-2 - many TGTGCCGGCAGCTTAGATGGGCCCCCCGGCTCCTACAATGAGCAGTTCTTC CAGSLDGPPGSYNEQFF
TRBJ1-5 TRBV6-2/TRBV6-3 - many TGTGCCAGCACCAGGTCGGGGTCCGGCAATCAGCCCCAGCATTTT CASTRSGSGNQPQHF
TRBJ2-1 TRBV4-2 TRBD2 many TGTGCCAGCAGCAGTAGCGGGAGTGGAGATGAGCAGTTCTTC CASSSSGSGDEQFF